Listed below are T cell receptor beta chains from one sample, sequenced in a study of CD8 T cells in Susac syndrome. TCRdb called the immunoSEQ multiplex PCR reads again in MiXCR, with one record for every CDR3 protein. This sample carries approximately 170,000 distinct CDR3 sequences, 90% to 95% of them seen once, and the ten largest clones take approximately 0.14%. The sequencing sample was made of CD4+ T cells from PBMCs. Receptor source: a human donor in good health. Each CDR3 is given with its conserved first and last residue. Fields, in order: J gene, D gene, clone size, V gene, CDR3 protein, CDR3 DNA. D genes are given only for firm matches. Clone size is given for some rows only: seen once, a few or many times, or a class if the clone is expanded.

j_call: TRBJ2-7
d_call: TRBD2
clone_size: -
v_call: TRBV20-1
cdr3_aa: CSAQTSGGFYEQYF
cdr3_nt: TGCAGTGCGCAGACTAGCGGGGGATTCTACGAGCAGTACTTC

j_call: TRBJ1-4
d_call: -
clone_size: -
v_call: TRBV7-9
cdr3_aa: CASSLAGSPTNEKLFF
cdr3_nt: TGTGCCAGCAGCTTAGCGGGCAGCCCAACTAATGAAAAACTGTTTTTT

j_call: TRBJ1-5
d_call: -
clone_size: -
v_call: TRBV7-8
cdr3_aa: CASSLGRTPNQPQHF
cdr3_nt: TGTGCCAGCAGCTTAGGGAGGACACCTAATCAGCCCCAGCATTTT

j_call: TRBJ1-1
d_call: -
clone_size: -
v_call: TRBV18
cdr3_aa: CASSPAGFTEAFF
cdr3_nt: TGTGCCAGCTCACCGGCGGGGTTCACTGAAGCTTTCTTT

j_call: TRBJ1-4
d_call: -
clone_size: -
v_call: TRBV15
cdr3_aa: CATSWRATNEKLFF
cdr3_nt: TGTGCCACCAGCTGGCGGGCTACTAATGAAAAACTGTTTTTT

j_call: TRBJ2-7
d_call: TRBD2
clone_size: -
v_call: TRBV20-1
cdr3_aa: CSARVSGGGAYEQYF
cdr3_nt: TGCAGTGCTAGAGTTAGCGGGGGGGGAGCCTACGAGCAGTACTTC

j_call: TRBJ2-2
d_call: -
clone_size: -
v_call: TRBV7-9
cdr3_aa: CASSSETGELFF
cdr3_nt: TGTGCCAGCAGCTCGGAGACCGGGGAGCTGTTTTTT

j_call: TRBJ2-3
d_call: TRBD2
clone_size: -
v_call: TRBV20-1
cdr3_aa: CRVLAGGSDTQYF
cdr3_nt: TGCAGGGTACTAGCGGGGGGTTCAGATACGCAGTATTTT

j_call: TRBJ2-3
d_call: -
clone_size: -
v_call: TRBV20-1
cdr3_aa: CSARDGGATDTQYF
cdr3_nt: TGCAGTGCTAGAGATGGGGGCGCGACAGATACGCAGTATTTT

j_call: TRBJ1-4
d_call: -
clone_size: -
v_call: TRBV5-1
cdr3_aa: CASSRTTNEKLFF
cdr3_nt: TGCGCCAGCAGCCGGACAACTAATGAAAAACTGTTTTTT

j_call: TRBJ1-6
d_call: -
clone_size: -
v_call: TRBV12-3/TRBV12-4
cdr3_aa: CASSLLDNRVSPLHF
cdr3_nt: TGTGCCAGCAGTTTATTGGACAACAGGGTTTCACCCCTCCACTTT

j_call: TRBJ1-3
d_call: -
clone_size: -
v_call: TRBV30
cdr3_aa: CAWGLSGNTIYF
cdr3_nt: TGTGCCTGGGGCCTCTCTGGAAACACCATATATTTT

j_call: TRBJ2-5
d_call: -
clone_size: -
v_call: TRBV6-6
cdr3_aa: CASSSLGAVQYF
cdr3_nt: TGTGCCAGCAGTTCACTGGGGGCGGTTCAGTACTTC

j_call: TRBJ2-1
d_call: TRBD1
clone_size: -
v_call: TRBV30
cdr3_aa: CAWSWGQGPYNEQFF
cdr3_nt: TGTGCCTGGAGTTGGGGACAGGGCCCCTACAATGAGCAGTTCTTC

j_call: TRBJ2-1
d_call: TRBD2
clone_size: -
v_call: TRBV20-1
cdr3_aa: CSAPGLAGDYSYNEQFF
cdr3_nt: TGCAGTGCTCCGGGACTAGCGGGGGACTACTCCTACAATGAGCAGTTCTTC

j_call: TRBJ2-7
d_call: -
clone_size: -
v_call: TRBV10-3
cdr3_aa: CAISGRAAGMAYEQYF
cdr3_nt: TGTGCCATCAGTGGGCGTGCAGCAGGGATGGCCTACGAGCAGTACTTC

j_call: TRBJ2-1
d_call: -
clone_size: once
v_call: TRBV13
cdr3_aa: CASNSLLLGSYNEQFF
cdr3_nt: TGTGCCAGCAACTCCCTCTTATTGGGCTCCTACAATGAGCAGTTCTTC

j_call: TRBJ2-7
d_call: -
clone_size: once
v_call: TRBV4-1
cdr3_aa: CASSQPPGARSYEQYF
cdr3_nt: TGCGCCAGCAGCCAACCTCCCGGGGCTCGGTCCTACGAGCAGTACTTC

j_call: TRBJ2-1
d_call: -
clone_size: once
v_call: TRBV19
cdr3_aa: CASSEGTLSYNEQFF
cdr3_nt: TGTGCCAGTAGTGAAGGGACACTCTCCTACAATGAGCAGTTCTTC

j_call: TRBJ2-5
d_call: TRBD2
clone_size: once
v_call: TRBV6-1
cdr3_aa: CASSEEERGGLETQYF
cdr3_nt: TGTGCCAGCAGTGAAGAAGAGCGGGGGGGCCTAGAGACCCAGTACTTC

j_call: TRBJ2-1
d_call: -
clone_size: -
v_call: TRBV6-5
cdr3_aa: CASSYPNGGQGRNEQFF
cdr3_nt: TGTGCCAGCAGTTACCCTAATGGGGGGCAGGGGCGCAATGAGCAGTTCTTC

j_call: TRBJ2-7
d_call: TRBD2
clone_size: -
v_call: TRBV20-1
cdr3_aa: CSAPGLAGGRYEQYF
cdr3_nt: TGCAGTGCCCCGGGACTAGCGGGGGGGAGGTACGAGCAGTACTTC

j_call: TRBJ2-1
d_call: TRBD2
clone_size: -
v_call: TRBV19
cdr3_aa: CASSIDSDGGSSYNEQFF
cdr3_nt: TGTGCCAGTAGTATAGACTCCGACGGGGGGAGCTCCTACAACGAGCAGTTCTTC

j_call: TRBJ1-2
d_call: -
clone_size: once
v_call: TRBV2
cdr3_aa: CASRGLTNYGYTF
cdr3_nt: TGTGCCAGCAGGGGCCTGACTAACTATGGCTACACCTTC

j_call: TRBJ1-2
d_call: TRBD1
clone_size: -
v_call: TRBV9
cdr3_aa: CASSAGGAGGYTF
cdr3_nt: TGTGCCAGCAGCGCAGGGGGCGCGGGGGGCTACACCTTC

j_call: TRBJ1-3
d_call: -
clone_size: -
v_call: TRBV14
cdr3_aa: CASRDFGGATGNTIYF
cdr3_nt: TGTGCCAGCCGGGACTTTGGGGGAGCTACTGGAAACACCATATATTTT

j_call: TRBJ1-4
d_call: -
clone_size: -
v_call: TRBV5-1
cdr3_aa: CASSSGTAINEKLFF
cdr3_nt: TGCGCCAGCAGCTCCGGGACGGCGATTAATGAAAAACTGTTTTTT

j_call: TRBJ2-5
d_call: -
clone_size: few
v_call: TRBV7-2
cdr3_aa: CASSLAVRETQYF
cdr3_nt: TGTGCCAGCAGCTTAGCGGTCCGGGAGACCCAGTACTTC

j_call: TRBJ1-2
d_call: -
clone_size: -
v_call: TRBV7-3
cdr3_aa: CASSLSSGVGYTF
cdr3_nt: TGTGCCAGCAGCTTATCGTCAGGGGTTGGCTACACCTTC

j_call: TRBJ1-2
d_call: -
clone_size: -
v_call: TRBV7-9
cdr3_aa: CASSPTPTRRGGYTF
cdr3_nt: TGTGCCAGCAGTCCTACGCCGACACGTCGAGGTGGCTACACCTTC

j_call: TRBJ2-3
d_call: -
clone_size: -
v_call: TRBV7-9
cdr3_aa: CASSNSDTQYF
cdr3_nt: TGTGCCAGCAGTAACTCGGATACGCAGTATTTT

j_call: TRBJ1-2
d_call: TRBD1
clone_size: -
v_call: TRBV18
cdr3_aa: CASSPSSPGQGGYGYTF
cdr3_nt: TGTGCCAGCTCACCCTCTTCCCCGGGACAGGGGGGCTATGGCTACACCTTC

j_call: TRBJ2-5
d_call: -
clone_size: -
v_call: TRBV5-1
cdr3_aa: CASRTRGEDQETQYF
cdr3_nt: TGCGCCAGTCGAACCCGGGGTGAAGACCAAGAGACCCAGTACTTC

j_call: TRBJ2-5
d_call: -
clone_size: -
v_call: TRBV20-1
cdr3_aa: CSAPRDGETQYF
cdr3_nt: TGCAGTGCCCCTCGGGACGGAGAGACCCAGTACTTC

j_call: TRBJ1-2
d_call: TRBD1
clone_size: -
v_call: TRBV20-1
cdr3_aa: CSATTGVGGYTF
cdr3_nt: TGCAGTGCGACTACAGGGGTAGGAGGCTACACCTTC